This T cell receptor (beta chain) was sequenced during a study of blood T cells in healthy people across ages. This clonotype has a handful of counts. Sample-barcoded 5' priming and a J-beta primer mix drove a second PCR of roughly 7 to 11 cycles. Each cDNA molecule was tagged by a template-switch adaptor with 12 random nucleotides. TCRdb used MiXCR to reprocess the 5' RACE reads, holding one entry per CDR3 protein. The sample carries hundreds of thousands of distinct CDR3 sequences, 40% to 50% recorded once. The V gene's germline CDR1 is SNHLY and CDR2 FYNNEI. CDR3 length equals 10 residues. The ends were cut back, 6 bases at V and 6 bases at J, with 5 bases in the middle.

This receptor was identified in a man aged 80 or over in good health. This chain connects TRBV2 to TRBJ2-5, with D unresolved. The sample comprised blood. Written as DNA, the CDR3 is TGTGCCAGCAGGATCCAGACCCAGTACTTC. Its translation: CASRIQTQYF.